Listed here are 23 T cell receptor beta chains from one sample, sequenced in a study of radiation and T cells in renal cell carcinoma. Assay: immunoSEQ multiplex PCR; the TCRdb copy retains only in-frame clones and omits some. The table lists roughly 90,000 clones, approximately 80% of them singletons. Time point defined: blood 4 weeks post-SBRT, at nephrectomy. Documented treatment: 15 Gy SBRT to primary tumor, nephrectomy 4 weeks later. This specimen consisted of blood, obtained from a patient whose treatment included radiotherapy and nephrectomy. The receptor set was obtained from a man between 50 and 59 years old with renal cell carcinoma.

CDR3 sequence: CASLYPGTDTQYF. CDR3 bases: TGTGCCAGCCTCTACCCGGGCACAGATACGCAGTATTTT. V is TRBV7-2 and J is TRBJ2-3; D gene ambiguous. The V end lost 8 bases, the J end lost 1 base, and 10 bases lay between the germline ends. The CDR3 is 13 amino acids. Per the germline V gene, CDR1 is SGHTA and CDR2 is FQGNSA.

CDR3 sequence reads: CASRPPQGGEQYF. The CDR3 nucleotides read TGTGCCAGCCGACCGCCTCAGGGGGGAGAGCAGTACTTC. The chain recombines TRBV6-5 with TRBJ2-7; D is perhaps TRBD1 (7 bases). The CDR3 extends over 13 amino acids. Trimming removed 8 bases at V and 7 bases at J, with 18 bases between. CDR1 is MNHEY, CDR2 SVGAGI, per germline.

This chain links TRBV27 with TRBJ1-5, with 8 bases lining up with TRBD1. The CDR3 length is 13 residues. After removal of 5 bases from V and 9 bases from J, the junction contained 6 bases not matched to a gene. Germline assignment: CDR1 MNHEY and CDR2 SMNVEV (reference sequence). The CDR3 protein is CASSKDRGRPQHF. CDR3 DNA sequence: TGTGCCAGCAGTAAAGACAGGGGTAGGCCCCAGCATTTT.

CDR3 nucleotide sequence: TGTGCCAGCAGCCAAGAGGTTAGCGGGGCGAACACCGGGGAGCTGTTTTTT. It is translated as CASSQEVSGANTGELFF. The V call is TRBV4-2, the J call TRBJ2-2, with 8 bases lining up with TRBD2. Germline CDR1 and CDR2: LGHNA and YNFKEQ. V shed 0 bases, J shed 0 bases, and the junction held 3 bases outside the gene matches. The CDR3 covers 17 residues.

The rearrangement joins TRBV5-1 to TRBJ2-5; 8 positions match TRBD1. The J call may be mistaken, given a closer DNA end match to TRBJ2-7. The CDR3 covers 15 residues. Looked up from germline, CDR1 is SGHRS and CDR2 is YFSETQ. Here the CDR3 DNA reads TGCGCCAGCAGCTTGGGAGGTACAGGGGGCTACGAGCAGTACTTC. Translated: CASSLGGTGGYEQYF.

The table lists this clone with a few counts. The genes are TRBV18 and TRBJ2-1; 12 nucleotides line up with TRBD2. Per the germline V gene, CDR1 is KGHSH and CDR2 is LQKENI. This CDR3 is built from 15 residues. Trimming cost V 3 bases and J 7 bases; bases outside gene matches: 4. CDR3 sequence: CASSPGTSGLNEQFF. CDR3 DNA: TGTGCCAGCTCACCCGGGACTAGCGGGCTAAATGAGCAGTTCTTC.

The CDR3: CASSIGANPGDGYTF. In DNA, the CDR3 is TGTGCCAGTAGTATAGGTGCTAACCCGGGGGATGGCTACACCTTC. The V gene is TRBV19, the J gene TRBJ1-2; D possibly corresponds to TRBD1 (5 bases). V lost 1 base, J lost 6 bases, and 15 bases lay in between. Germline CDR1 LNHDA, CDR2 SQIVND (reference sequence). The CDR3 runs to 15 residues.

The J gene is TRBJ1-1, the V gene TRBV4-3, with D possibly TRBD1 on 6 matching bases. The V gene's germline CDR1 is LGHNA and CDR2 YSLEER. This CDR3 is 16 amino acids long. V was pared by 2 bases and J by 7 bases, with 20 bases between. CDR3 DNA: TGCGCCAGCAGCCAATCGCAACGTTCCGGGGGCAGTGAAGCTTTCTTT. Protein product: CASSQSQRSGGSEAFF.

The chain employs TRBV5-1 and TRBJ1-3; TRBD1 might be the D (5 bases). The CDR3 consists of 14 residues. Trimming removed 3 bases at V and 4 bases at J, with 11 bases between. In germline, CDR1 is SGHRS, CDR2 YFSETQ. CDR3 in DNA: TGCGCCAGCAGCTACGGGACGGAAGGAAACACCATATATTTT. Its protein product is CASSYGTEGNTIYF.

The chain joins TRBV27 to TRBJ1-4; D is perhaps TRBD1 (6 bases). This CDR3 contains 19 residues. Germline V lookup: CDR1 MNHEY, CDR2 SMNVEV (reference sequence). The ends were cut back, 4 bases at V and 0 bases at J, with 21 bases in the middle. In DNA, the CDR3 is TGTGCCAGCAGTTCCTCCGACAGATGGGGGCTTGCAACTAATGAAAAACTGTTTTTT. This gives the protein CASSSSDRWGLATNEKLFF.

The chain employs TRBV19 and TRBJ2-3; D is perhaps TRBD1 (6 bases). The CDR3 sequence is 13 residues long. The ends were cut back, 5 bases at V and 3 bases at J, with 9 bases in the middle. Germline-derived CDR1 and CDR2 are LNHDA and SQIVND (reference sequence). CDR3: CASSQGTTDTQYF. The CDR3, as DNA: TGTGCCAGTAGTCAGGGGACAACAGATACGCAGTATTTT.

This clone has just a few counts. The CDR3 spells CASSLTGADSGNQPQHF. Written as DNA, the CDR3 is TGTGCCAGTAGCCTGACAGGGGCCGATAGTGGCAATCAGCCCCAGCATTTT. This sequence joins TRBV19 and TRBJ1-5; 8 positions agree with TRBD1. From germline, CDR1 is LNHDA and CDR2 SQIVND (reference sequence). Germline trimming cut 6 bases from V and 2 bases from J; bases unmatched to any gene: 12. This CDR3 has 17 amino acids.

The chain employs TRBV5-4 and TRBJ1-5; no definite D call. Between the trimmed V and J ends, which lost 1 base and 6 bases, there was a span of 8 bases. The CDR3 sequence is 13 residues long. Germline values: CDR1 SGHNT, CDR2 YYREEE (reference sequence). The CDR3 is CASSLPGGQPQHF. The CDR3 DNA follows: TGTGCCAGCAGCTTGCCCGGAGGTCAGCCCCAGCATTTT.

V and J are TRBV2 and TRBJ2-7; possible D gene TRBD1, 5 bases. CDR1 and CDR2 (germline): SNHLY, FYNNEI. This CDR3 comprises 14 residues. V was clipped by 10 bases and J by 0 bases, with 16 bases between them. CDR3 nucleotides: TGTGCCACCGACAGCGCGGTTATCTCCTACGAGCAGTACTTC. This encodes CATDSAVISYEQYF.

In its sample, this clone was seen once. V is TRBV5-1 and J is TRBJ1-2; 8 bases line up with TRBD1. Germline CDR1 SGHRS, CDR2 YFSETQ. Trimming at V came to 4 bases and at J to 8 bases, leaving 4 bases not matched to a gene. CDR3 length: 12 amino acids. This chain's CDR3 is CASSPTGEGYTF. The DNA for the CDR3 is TGCGCCAGCAGCCCGACAGGGGAGGGCTACACCTTC.

The chain uses TRBV7-3 and TRBJ1-1, with D perhaps TRBD1 (5 bases). V shed 2 bases and J shed 2 bases, with 9 bases lying between them. This CDR3 comprises 14 residues. Germline V gene data show CDR1 as SGHTA and CDR2 as FQGTGA. CDR3 bases: TGTGCCAGCAGCTTAGGAGGACACAACACTGAAGCTTTCTTT. The encoded protein is CASSLGGHNTEAFF.

V and J are TRBV5-1 and TRBJ2-3, with 9 bases aligning to TRBD1. The germline V gene encodes CDR1 SGHRS and CDR2 YFSETQ. The V gene end was trimmed by 3 bases and the J gene end by 5 bases; junction bases not matched to a gene: 10. The CDR3 covers 16 residues. CDR3 sequence reads: CASSSNPQGAGDTQYF. Here the CDR3 DNA reads TGCGCCAGCAGCTCCAACCCACAGGGGGCTGGAGATACGCAGTATTTT.

In its sample, this clone was seen once. The J gene is TRBJ2-1, the V gene TRBV7-6; a possible D gene is TRBD2 (5 bases). Looked up from germline, CDR1 is SGHVS and CDR2 is FNYEAQ. V shed 4 bases and J shed 6 bases, with 7 bases lying between them. The CDR3 length is 12 residues. DNA for the CDR3: TGTGCCAGCAGCTGGGCGGGCAATGAGCAGTTCTTC. As protein: CASSWAGNEQFF. The entire variable domain, with the rest obtained from reference TRBV7-6 and TRBJ2-1, is as follows: GAGVSQSPRYKVTKRGQDVALRCDPISGHVSLYWYRQALGQGPEFLTYFNYEAQQDKSGLPNDRFSAERPEGSISTLTIQRTEQRDSAMYRCASSWAGNEQFFGPGTRLTVL.

The chain joins TRBV7-3 to TRBJ1-2, with TRBD1 identical over 7 bases. CDR1 and CDR2 (germline): SGHTA, FQGTGA. V dropped 2 bases and J dropped 6; count of bases not matched to a gene: 3. This CDR3 region has 13 residues. The CDR3 DNA reads as TGTGCCAGCAGCTTACTTGGACAGGATGGCTACACCTTC. This gives the protein CASSLLGQDGYTF.

This chain connects TRBV5-8 to TRBJ2-7, with a possible D match to TRBD1 (6 bases). Trimming left V 5 bases short and J 1 base short, with 19 bases between. Germline V CDR1 and CDR2: SGHTS, YDEGEE. CDR3 size: 16 residues. Here the CDR3 reads CASSYPGTLISYEQYF. The CDR3 nucleotides read TGTGCCAGCAGTTACCCCGGGACATTAATTTCCTACGAGCAGTACTTC.

The genes are TRBV6-6 and TRBJ2-4; possible D gene TRBD1, 6 bases. Looked up from germline, CDR1 is MNHNY and CDR2 is SVGAGI (reference sequence). Trimming shortened V by 6 bases and J by 7 bases, and 19 bases separated the two germline ends. There are 15 residues in the CDR3. The CDR3 nucleotides read TGTGCCAGCAGCCAGGGGCGACCCCCCGGTAACATTCAGTACTTC. This encodes CASSQGRPPGNIQYF.

J is TRBJ1-1 and V is TRBV6-1, with D unclear. Germline V gene data show CDR1 as MNHNS and CDR2 as SASEGT. The CDR3 sequence is 13 residues long. V lost 0 bases to trimming and J lost 3 bases, with 5 bases between them. CDR3 DNA: TGTGCCAGCAGTGAAGCGAGGGACACTGAAGCTTTCTTT. This translates into CASSEARDTEAFF.

The gene calls are TRBV19 and TRBJ1-2; maybe TRBD1 (5 bases). This CDR3 has 17 amino acids. CDR1 is LNHDA and CDR2 is SQIVND in the germline V gene (reference sequence). V was cut by 7 bases and J by 7 bases, with 28 bases left in between. CDR3: CASIDRAGRNLFSGYTF. The CDR3 nucleotides read TGTGCCAGTATTGATCGGGCAGGGCGAAACCTATTTAGTGGCTACACCTTC. The full variable domain, its missing parts supplied by reference TRBV19 and TRBJ1-2, is DGGITQSPKYLFRKEGQNVTLSCEQNLNHDAMYWYRQDPGQGLRLIYYSQIVNDFQKGDIAEGYSVSREKKESFPLTVTSAQKNPTAFYLCASIDRAGRNLFSGYTFGSGTRLTVV.